This TCR beta chain was identified in a study of shared clonotypes between healthy human individuals. The germline gives CDR1 SEHNR, CDR2 FQNEAQ (reference sequence). V was cut by 1 base and J by 2 bases, with 11 bases left in between. The length of the CDR3 is 15 residues. Replicate PCRs were loaded with 250 to 300 ng DNA from unsorted PBMC, about 30,000 T cell genomes. The table came from immunoSEQ multiplex PCR; TCRdb's copy has only in-frame clones and leaves some out. The table includes about 450,000 clones, around 75% detected once. Sequencing used PBMCs. The sequence came from a middle-aged woman in good health. Some clones in this sample may be carry-over from other donors' samples. The chain couples TRBV7-9 to TRBJ1-2, with D perhaps TRBD1 (5 bases). The CDR3 sequence is CASSLGGAANYGYTF. CDR3 sequence (DNA): TGTGCCAGCAGCTTAGGCGGGGCGGCGAACTATGGCTACACCTTC.